The clone carrying this T cell receptor (beta chain) has at least ten counts. The antigen remains undetermined. These data originate in a study of T cells in Graves' hyperthyroidism and ophthalmopathy. Study context: Sampling of peripheral blood happened at initial diagnosis, prior to any treatment.

The investigators amplified TCR beta CDR3 regions from RNA transcripts. HTBI primers were used for first-round RT-PCR of the TCR CDR3. Each CDR3 protein gets one entry after TCRdb re-called the multiplex PCR reads with MiXCR. The sample has about 560,000 distinct CDR3 sequences; around 15% are singletons. The CDR3 length is 14 residues. V gave up 0 bases and J gave up 9 bases; unmatched junction bases: 5. Notes on the study in general: Also found in blood were most expanded thyroid clonotypes above 0.001.

Graves' hyperthyroidism showing no ophthalmopathy progression within 18 months was considered stable. The sequenced sample consisted of blood. The TCR sequence derives from a woman aged 40-49 years with Graves' hyperthyroidism. V is TRBV12-3 or TRBV12-4 and J is TRBJ2-1; 7 bases fit TRBD1. This CDR3 is CASSLAQGGSEQFF. DNA of the CDR3: TGTGCCAGCAGTTTAGCGCAAGGGGGCTCTGAGCAGTTCTTC.